This section outlines one T cell receptor beta chain sequence together with its context. Its antigen remains unknown. Repertoires were generated with immunoSEQ multiplex PCR, while TCRdb's copy carries only in-frame clones and drops some. Among under 95,000 clones listed, about 92% were seen once. This entry belongs to a study of T cell responses to AZD1222 COVID-19 vaccine. Points from the study as a whole: Clonal diversity was possibly underestimated; the donors were predominantly white British and more often female. No day 14 peak samples; only post-peak repertoires were characterized. Rises in breadth and depth of Spike-specific TCRs came after two AZD1222 doses.

Looked up from germline, CDR1 is MNHEY and CDR2 is SVGAGI. The CDR3 has 12 residues. The V gene lost 6 bases and the J gene lost 8 bases, with 13 bases spanning the gap. Sequencing used peripheral blood, obtained on day 0 of AZD1222 vaccination. The receptor was isolated from an adult in good health. The chain combines TRBV6-5 with TRBJ1-1; tentatively, D is TRBD1 (6 bases). The CDR3 DNA reads TGTGCCAGCAGGGCCCCTGACAGGGAAGCTTTCTTT. Encoded protein: CASRAPDREAFF.